A selection of T cell receptor beta chains follows, all from one sample in a study of blood T cell repertoires in COVID-19. TCRdb's copy holds only in-frame clones and misses some; the assay was immunoSEQ multiplex PCR. In the table there are 200,000 to 300,000 clones, 80% to 90% of which are singletons. Sequencing was carried out using peripheral blood. These receptors were collected from a middle-aged woman with acute or convalescent COVID-19. The CDR3 runs from the conserved cysteine through the conserved F or W. A D gene is named only where the DNA matches it firmly. The size entry is marked missing in some rows and otherwise reads once, few, many or a size class.

TRBD1	-	TRBJ1-2	TRBV5-1	CASRPETGLINYGYTF	TGCGCCAGCAGACCCGAGACAGGGCTCATCAACTATGGCTACACCTTC
-	-	TRBJ2-2	TRBV7-2	CASSSRGWAGELFF	TGTGCCAGCAGCAGCAGGGGATGGGCCGGGGAGCTGTTTTTT
TRBD1	-	TRBJ2-2	TRBV9	CASSPGQGWGTGELFF	TGTGCCAGCAGCCCAGGACAGGGGTGGGGTACCGGGGAGCTGTTTTTT
-	-	TRBJ1-5	TRBV27	CASSNQGISNQPQHF	TGTGCCAGCAGTAACCAGGGTATCAGCAATCAGCCCCAGCATTTT
-	-	TRBJ2-5	TRBV6-5	CASRLTGTHQETQYF	TGTGCCAGTCGATTGACAGGGACTCACCAAGAGACCCAGTACTTC
-	-	TRBJ1-1	TRBV15	CATSRGGPLNTEAFF	TGTGCCACCAGCAGAGGTGGGCCCCTGAACACTGAAGCTTTCTTT
-	-	TRBJ1-5	TRBV4-1	CASSQDSWNQPQHF	TGCGCCAGCAGCCAAGATAGTTGGAATCAGCCCCAGCATTTT
TRBD2	-	TRBJ2-1	TRBV6-4	CASSDSIAGRQGQFF	TGTGCCAGCAGTGACTCAATAGCGGGGAGACAAGGCCAGTTCTTC
-	-	TRBJ1-2	TRBV25-1	CASGEGGAVNYGYTF	TGTGCCAGCGGAGAGGGGGGGGCGGTAAACTATGGCTACACCTTC
TRBD1	-	TRBJ1-2	TRBV5-5	CASSSPGTGVYGYTF	TGTGCCAGCAGCTCCCCTGGAACAGGGGTCTATGGCTACACCTTC
TRBD1	-	TRBJ1-1	TRBV14	CASSQLGTGPNTEAFF	TGTGCCAGCAGCCAACTCGGGACAGGGCCCAACACTGAAGCTTTCTTT
-	-	TRBJ1-4	TRBV5-1	CASSLATTNNEKLFF	TGCGCCAGCAGCTTGGCAACAACAAATAATGAAAAACTGTTTTTT
TRBD2	once	TRBJ2-3	TRBV5-1	CASSRRTSGGALTDTQYF	TGCGCCAGCAGCCGGAGGACTAGCGGGGGGGCACTCACAGATACGCAGTATTTT
-	-	TRBJ2-2	TRBV7-9	CASRIGADTGELFF	TGTGCCAGCAGGATAGGGGCGGACACCGGGGAGCTGTTTTTT
-	-	TRBJ1-4	TRBV5-1	CASSLYHPEEKLFF	TGCGCCAGCAGCTTGTATCACCCGGAGGAAAAACTGTTTTTT
-	-	TRBJ1-2	TRBV30	CAWTQVLYGYTF	TGTGCCTGGACCCAGGTACTCTATGGCTACACCTTC
-	-	TRBJ2-3	TRBV7-3	CASSPRAGPSTDTQYF	TGTGCCAGCAGCCCCCGGGCGGGGCCTAGCACAGATACGCAGTATTTT
TRBD1	many	TRBJ1-1	TRBV4-1	CASSQGRTGVYFEAFF	TGCGCCAGCAGCCAGGGTAGGACAGGGGTTTATTTCGAAGCTTTCTTT
-	-	TRBJ2-1	TRBV9	CASSVAGYSYNEQFF	TGTGCCAGCAGCGTAGCCGGGTACTCCTACAATGAGCAGTTCTTC
TRBD1	-	TRBJ2-5	TRBV24-1	CATSKPGQSQETQYF	TGTGCCACCAGTAAACCGGGACAGTCGCAAGAGACCCAGTACTTC
-	once	TRBJ1-1	TRBV10-1	CASSLGTGNTEAFF	TGCGCCAGCAGTCTAGGAACAGGGAACACTGAAGCTTTCTTT
-	-	TRBJ1-5	TRBV4-1	CASSQAHSGQPQHF	TGCGCCAGCAGCCAGGCCCACAGCGGGCAGCCCCAGCATTTT
TRBD2	-	TRBJ2-1	TRBV19	CASSTGLAGDAREQFF	TGTGCCAGTAGTACGGGACTAGCGGGGGACGCACGAGAGCAGTTCTTC
-	many	TRBJ1-1	TRBV5-4	CASSLRGPNTEAFF	TGTGCCAGCAGCCTCAGGGGCCCGAACACTGAAGCTTTCTTT
TRBD2	-	TRBJ2-1	TRBV6-5	CASSYSSGGYNEQFF	TGTGCCAGCAGTTATTCGAGCGGGGGATACAATGAGCAGTTCTTC
-	-	TRBJ1-4	TRBV6-6	CASSHMTDNEKLFF	TGTGCCAGCAGTCACATGACAGACAATGAAAAACTGTTTTTT
TRBD1	-	TRBJ1-5	TRBV19	CASSKSRDRGLGQPQHF	TGTGCCAGTAGTAAAAGCCGGGACAGGGGGTTGGGCCAGCCCCAGCATTTT
TRBD1	-	TRBJ1-1	TRBV7-9	CASSQETGGSTEAFF	TGTGCCAGCAGCCAAGAGACAGGGGGATCCACTGAAGCTTTCTTT
TRBD1	-	TRBJ1-2	TRBV6-5	CASSYGAGQGSGYTF	TGTGCCAGCAGTTATGGGGCCGGACAGGGTAGTGGCTACACCTTC
TRBD1	-	TRBJ1-3	TRBV4-2	CASSPTQGSTNGNTIYF	TGTGCCAGCAGCCCGACACAGGGGTCCACTAACGGAAACACCATATATTTT
-	-	TRBJ1-6	TRBV4-1	CASSSARTEYNSPLHF	TGCGCCAGCAGCTCGGCCAGGACAGAATATAATTCACCCCTCCACTTT
-	few	TRBJ1-1	TRBV7-3	CASSRLGRNTEAFF	TGTGCCAGCAGCCGACTTGGGAGGAACACTGAAGCTTTCTTT
-	once	TRBJ1-1	TRBV14	CASSQTGLEAFF	TGTGCCAGCAGCCAAACAGGGCTTGAAGCTTTCTTT
-	few	TRBJ2-6	TRBV6-4	CASSPEESAGANVLTF	TGTGCCAGCAGTCCCGAGGAATCTGCTGGGGCCAACGTCCTGACTTTC
-	-	TRBJ2-5	TRBV2	CASTPGGLQETQYF	TGTGCCAGCACCCCAGGTGGGCTCCAAGAGACCCAGTACTTC
-	-	TRBJ1-5	TRBV19	CASRRANQPQHF	TGTGCCAGTAGGAGGGCGAATCAGCCCCAGCATTTT
TRBD2	-	TRBJ2-2	TRBV19	CASSIPSRGLPRAGELFF	TGTGCCAGTAGTATACCTTCTCGGGGACTACCCCGCGCCGGGGAGCTGTTTTTT
TRBD1	-	TRBJ1-1	TRBV19	CASIHGQGGGTEAFF	TGTGCCAGTATCCATGGACAGGGAGGGGGCACTGAAGCTTTCTTT
-	-	TRBJ1-6	TRBV3-1/TRBV3-2	CASSQGGGGSYNSPLHF	TGTGCCAGCAGCCAAGGGGGAGGAGGCTCCTATAATTCACCCCTCCACTTT
-	-	TRBJ2-3	TRBV4-2	CASTLQGADTQYF	TGTGCCAGCACGCTCCAGGGCGCAGATACGCAGTATTTT
TRBD1	-	TRBJ1-1	TRBV6-1	CASSERDRAEAFF	TGTGCCAGCAGTGAGAGGGACAGGGCTGAAGCTTTCTTT
-	-	TRBJ1-1	TRBV19	CASTHDPTGRVMNTEAFF	TGTGCCAGTACCCACGACCCGACGGGGAGGGTGATGAACACTGAAGCTTTCTTT
TRBD1	-	TRBJ2-5	TRBV18	CASSPYDRAIQETQYF	TGTGCCAGCTCACCATACGACAGGGCGATCCAAGAGACCCAGTACTTC
-	-	TRBJ1-4	TRBV6-5	CATLTDSQNEKLFF	TGTGCCACCCTAACGGACAGCCAAAATGAAAAACTGTTTTTT
-	-	TRBJ2-6	TRBV27	CASSSYRDSSGANVLTF	TGTGCCAGCAGTTCTTACAGAGATTCTTCTGGGGCCAACGTCCTGACTTTC
TRBD2	-	TRBJ2-1	TRBV15	CATSRATRGGNNEQFF	TGTGCCACCAGCAGAGCCACGCGGGGGGGGAACAATGAGCAGTTCTTC
TRBD1	once	TRBJ1-4	TRBV7-2	CASSLTGFNEKLFF	TGTGCCAGCAGCTTGACAGGGTTTAATGAAAAACTGTTTTTT
-	-	TRBJ1-1	TRBV6-1	CASSETNRGTEAFF	TGTGCCAGCAGTGAGACCAACCGGGGCACTGAAGCTTTCTTT